This entry describes one TCR beta chain. The antigen remains unidentified. These data are taken from a study of T cells in localized non-small cell lung cancer. Profiled with immunoSEQ multiplex PCR; TCRdb holds only in-frame clones, not every one. This table holds approximately 70,000 clones, about four fifths found once. The study's findings and limits: Maximal T cell clonality occurred in uninvolved adjacent lung, with tumor ranking below it.

The CDR3 is made up of 13 amino acids. After removal of 3 bases from V and 4 bases from J, the junction contained 1 base not matched to a gene. Germline V lookup: CDR1 KGHSH, CDR2 LQKENI. The source is a man between 40 and 70 years old with stage II lung adenocarcinoma. This rearrangement joins TRBV18 to TRBJ1-1, with TRBD1 identical over 8 bases. The specimen was PBMCs, collected before any cancer treatment. For the CDR3, the DNA is TGTGCCAGCTCACCGACAGGGGCCACTGAAGCTTTCTTT. This sequence encodes CASSPTGATEAFF. Combining the CDR3 with reference TRBV18 and TRBJ1-1 gives the whole variable domain NAGVMQNPRHLVRRRGQEARLRCSPMKGHSHVYWYRQLPEEGLKFMVYLQKENIIDESGMPKERFSAEFPKEGPSILRIQQVVRGDSAAYFCASSPTGATEAFFGQGTRLTVV.